The rows below give T cell receptor beta chains drawn from one sample of a study of T cell responses to AZD1222 COVID-19 vaccine. The protocol was immunoSEQ multiplex PCR, while the TCRdb copy is restricted to in-frame clones and leaves out a portion. This sample has some 120,000 clones, with roughly 86% found just once. Sequenced here: peripheral blood, sampled on day 0 of AZD1222 vaccination. These receptors came from an adult in good health. The CDR3 runs from the conserved cysteine through the conserved F or W. A D gene is named only where the DNA matches it firmly. The size field is filled for only some rows; it gives once, few, many or a size class.

d_call j_call clone_size v_call cdr3_aa cdr3_nt
- TRBJ1-6 - TRBV2 CASSEVRSRNSPLHF TGTGCCAGCAGTGAAGTCCGCTCCCGTAATTCACCCCTCCACTTT
TRBD1 TRBJ1-2 few TRBV23-1 CASSQSPGGVYGYTF TGCGCCAGCAGTCAATCGCCAGGGGGAGTATATGGCTACACCTTC
TRBD1 TRBJ1-1 once TRBV2 CASNYDRDSNANTEAFF TGTGCCAGCAATTACGACAGGGACTCCAACGCGAACACTGAAGCTTTCTTT
- TRBJ1-1 - TRBV5-1 CASSLSPGNTEAFF TGCGCCAGCAGCTTATCACCGGGGAACACTGAAGCTTTCTTT
- TRBJ2-5 - TRBV24-1 CATSDLRGGIGETQYF TGTGCCACCAGTGATTTAAGAGGGGGAATAGGAGAGACCCAGTACTTC
- TRBJ2-7 - TRBV28 CASSLRQVGAYEQYF TGTGCCAGCAGCTTAAGACAGGTAGGAGCCTACGAGCAGTACTTC
- TRBJ1-2 - TRBV10-3 CAISAGTFYGYTF TGTGCCATCAGTGCCGGGACTTTCTATGGCTACACCTTC
TRBD1 TRBJ2-7 - TRBV27 CASSFGQGGTYEQYF TGTGCCAGCAGTTTCGGACAGGGCGGGACCTACGAGCAGTACTTC
TRBD2 TRBJ2-7 - TRBV10-3 CAIQLAGSYEQYF TGTGCCATACAACTAGCGGGGTCCTACGAGCAGTACTTC
TRBD2 TRBJ2-5 - TRBV19 CASSIGGGMQETQYF TGTGCCAGTAGTATAGGCGGGGGGATGCAAGAGACCCAGTACTTC
TRBD1 TRBJ1-4 few TRBV20-1 CSASDRERDNEKLFF TGCAGTGCTAGTGACAGGGAAAGGGATAATGAAAAACTGTTTTTT
TRBD1 TRBJ1-6 - TRBV7-8 CASSQRTGTGNSPLHF TGTGCCAGCAGCCAAAGGACAGGGACTGGTAATTCACCCCTCCACTTT
- TRBJ2-1 few TRBV10-1 CASSGTIYNEQFF TGCGCCAGCAGTGGCACCATCTACAATGAGCAGTTCTTC
- TRBJ1-6 - TRBV7-9 CASSLTPQPLHF TGTGCCAGCAGCCTGACCCCTCAACCCCTCCACTTT
TRBD2 TRBJ2-1 - TRBV30 CAWSLLSGGVGNEQFF TGTGCCTGGAGTCTCCTTAGCGGGGGGGTAGGTAATGAGCAGTTCTTC
TRBD1 TRBJ2-2 - TRBV5-6 CASSRTGSTGELFF TGTGCCAGCAGTAGGACAGGGAGCACCGGGGAGCTGTTTTTT
- TRBJ2-5 once TRBV11-2 CASSFAGFQETQYF TGTGCCAGCAGCTTCGCGGGCTTCCAAGAGACCCAGTACTTC
- TRBJ1-1 - TRBV19 CASSPGTLNTEAFF TGTGCCAGTAGTCCAGGGACATTGAACACTGAAGCTTTCTTT